This TCR beta chain was identified during a study of T cells in Graves' hyperthyroidism and ophthalmopathy. The germline V and J ends were trimmed by 3 bases and 1 base, with 14 bases remaining between them. This CDR3 is 15 amino acids long. Germline assignment: CDR1 SQVTM and CDR2 ANQGSEA. The TCR beta CDR3 regions underwent amplification using RNA transcripts as the source. Carried out on the TCR CDR3, a first-round RT-PCR used the HTBI primer set. One entry per CDR3 protein, called by TCRdb with MiXCR from the multiplex PCR reads. The profile shows about 110,000 distinct CDR3 sequences, approximately 16% of them singletons. Regarding the study as a whole: Appearing also in blood were most of the thyroid clonotypes expanded above 0.001.

This clonotype was recorded at least ten times. Antigen: not known. This receptor was identified in a woman in her 50s with Graves' hyperthyroidism. The sequencing sample was made of blood. V and J are TRBV29-1 and TRBJ2-3; the D gene is possibly TRBD2 (6 bases). Here the CDR3 DNA reads TGCAGCGTTGATGGTTCGGGGGAGGGCACAGATACGCAGTATTTT. Translation: CSVDGSGEGTDTQYF.